This T cell receptor beta chain is drawn from a study of early T cells in non-severe SARS-CoV-2 infection (dated by TCRdb to about 2021). For the study in its entirety: Because TCR sequencing relied on bulk RNA taken from unsorted whole blood, pairing of alpha and beta chains was not possible. What the authors observed across the whole study: VDJdb matching was skewed toward anti-spike CD8 responses and likely underestimated virus-specific expansions, missing private and CD4 specificities.

Libraries came from 5' RACE. The listed sequencing device is NextSeq 500. To correct for sequencing error and PCR bias, the TCR library protocol tagged individual cDNA molecules with unique molecular identifiers. Both TCR alpha and beta chains were sequenced, and tight co-correlation was observed between alpha and beta sequence abundances in each sample. As for the authors' bioinformatics: V gene, J gene and CDR3 annotation of TCR sequences was performed with Decombinator V4. TCRs were defined as expanded if a significant change between any two time points was detected under a Poisson model with p below 0.0001. TCR abundances were normalised to the total number of TCRs sequenced in each sample and reported as counts per million. TRAV1-2 paired with TRAJ12, TRAJ20 or TRAJ33 defined MAIT TCRs, while TRAV10 paired with TRAJ18 defined iNKT TCRs. VDJdb, accessed 1 November 2021, was searched for CMV, EBV and SARS-CoV-2 annotated TCRs, excluding TCRs annotated for multiple antigens. TCRdb took the public reads, trimmed them with fastp at Q25, ran MiXCR for clone calling and kept in-frame beta chains. Duplicate CDR3 protein sequences are folded into a single record with the most common DNA and genes. The V and J calls and clone size are TCRdb's, not the authors'. The sample table records about 63,000 distinct CDR3 sequences; over 10% of these occur just once. The top ten clonotypes cover less than 6% of the sample.

CDR1 is given as SGHTA and CDR2 as FQGNSA, both from the germline V gene. From cysteine to phenylalanine, the CDR3 is 16 amino acids long. Only the CDR3 portion is preserved as DNA: 48 bases, with reading frame beginning at the first base. V is reduced by 2 bases and J by 2 bases, leaving a spacing of 13 bases between them. Note on this clonotype: No cognate antigen has been identified for it. No per-base quality is available; no much larger clone lies one base away.

This was a case-control study nested in a cohort of healthcare workers in London, UK, who had nasopharyngeal swab PCR tests and blood samples taken every week. Healthcare workers were enrolled in the week of the UK lockdown, from 23 to 31 March 2020, and were followed every week for up to 16 weeks. Sequenced input: whole blood. This sequence originates from an adult who was a healthcare worker with PCR-confirmed SARS-CoV-2 infection or an uninfected control (not recorded which). This sequence uses TRBV7-2 and TRBJ1-5; the D gene cannot be named for sure. The CDR3: CASSLRRGVGNQPQHF. The bases are TGTGCCAGCAGCTTACGTCGCGGCGTGGGCAATCAGCCCCAGCATTTT.